This T cell receptor (beta chain) was documented in a study of T cells in tumors after PD-1 blockade (dated by TCRdb to the late 2010s). Concerning the study at large: Exclusion criteria were prior checkpoint blockade, use of systemic immunosuppressants, or recent radiotherapy or other anti-cancer therapy within 4 weeks. Patients received pembrolizumab 200 mg every 3 weeks or cemiplimab 350 mg every 2 weeks. Some patients also continued taking vismodegib 150 mg daily during anti-PD-1 treatment. To compare clonotypes in blood versus tumor, bulk TCR sequencing was run on about ten peripheral blood samples drawn from several patients. Paired single-cell RNA and TCR sequencing was performed on site-matched tumors from BCC or SCC patients before and after anti-PD-1 therapy. RECIST version 1.1 was used to assess clinical response. On average, peripheral blood samples yielded roughly 39,000 unique clonotypes and 90,000 to 120,000 TCR templates (range 24,679-257,772).

The label giving this sample's time point can be read as: before anti-PD-1 therapy. For bulk TCRbeta sequencing, genomic DNA was extracted from tumor biopsies or peripheral blood, and input amounts ranged from about 616 ng to 6,500 ng. Every patient had histologically proven advanced or metastatic basal or squamous cell carcinoma and was a poor candidate for surgical resection. Of the 11 patients in the basal cell carcinoma cohort, several underwent bulk tumor TCR sequencing. Between the V and J ends, shortened by 0 bases and 0 bases respectively, the junction contains 6 bases. According to the germline V gene, CDR1 reads LGHNT and CDR2 reads FRNRAP. Including cysteine and phenylalanine, the CDR3 has 15 amino acids. Only the CDR3 region is kept as DNA, spanning 45 bases read in frame from base 1. On the study overall, not on this receptor specifically: Approximately 40% of the TCR clonotypes from tumors also showed up in blood, and some novel exhausted tumor clones were present in pre-treatment blood, which suggests peripheral recruitment. The source of novel T cell clones was not identified and could include lymphoid organs or rare unexpanded clones within the tumor or its periphery.

Note on this clone: Its cognate antigen has yet to be identified. No base quality values were provided; no much bigger clone lies one nucleotide off.

The immunoSEQ platform was used for deep TCRbeta sequencing. As for the original processing: For further analysis, only productive rearrangements were exported out of the immunoSEQ Analyzer. T cell phenotypes were assigned to bulk TCRbeta clonotypes by matching to single-cell RNA+TCR-seq clones sharing the same TCRbeta sequence. Clone enrichment in tumor was calculated as tumor frequency divided by PBMC frequency from bulk TCR sequencing. TCRs were sorted with GLIPH into specificity groups, meaning clusters of distinct TCRs that share CDR3 motifs and likely recognize common antigens. This immuneACCESS table, as held by TCRdb, lists in-frame sequences with V and J called but not all clones. Of the missing ones, under half trace to an unresolved V gene in checked studies; the others have no known cause. Clonal size and the V and J genes are those of that table, whereas D and trimming came from the DNA. Counted in this sample were 55,000 to 65,000 clones; just under 80% of them appeared once. 13% of the sample is held by the ten biggest clonotypes.

In this chain, TRBV12-5 is recombined with TRBJ1-3; confidence is insufficient to name the D gene. This TCR was recovered from a human donor with basal cell carcinoma. The material sequenced was PBMCs, taken before anti-PD-1 treatment. The CDR3 sequence is CASGLVTASGNTIYF. The bases read TGTGCTAGTGGTTTGGTAACAGCCTCTGGAAACACCATATATTTT. The full variable domain, with segments outside the CDR3 supplied by the reference TRBV12-5 and TRBJ1-3 proteins, appears as DARVTQTPRHKVTEMGQEVTMRCQPILGHNTVFWYRQTMMQGLELLAYFRNRAPLDDSGMPKDRFSAEMPDATLATLKIQPSEPRDSAVYFCASGLVTASGNTIYFGEGSWLTVV.